Listed below are T cell receptor beta chains from one sample, sequenced in a study of neoadjuvant nivolumab and ipilimumab in lung cancer. The assay was immunoSEQ multiplex PCR, and TCRdb's table has in-frame clones only and misses some. In the table there are about 13,000 clones, more than 90% of which are singletons. The specimen was peripheral blood, collected after neoadjuvant nivolumab, alone or with ipilimumab, at or shortly before surgery. Every receptor here comes from an adult with non-small cell lung cancer. Both conserved end residues are part of each CDR3. D genes are given only for firm matches. Part of the rows lack a size; the others show once, few, many or a class for expanded clones.

j_call	cdr3_length	clone_size	d_call	v_call	cdr3_nt	cdr3_aa
TRBJ2-1	16	NA	TRBD2	TRBV2	TGTGCCAGCAGTGCCGAACTAGCGGGTCGGCTCTATGAGCAGTTCTTC	CASSAELAGRLYEQFF
TRBJ2-7	14	NA	TRBD1	TRBV18	TGTGCCAGCTCACCGAGACAGGGTCCCTACGAGCAGTACTTC	CASSPRQGPYEQYF
TRBJ1-2	14	NA	TRBD1	TRBV10-3	TGTGCCATCAGTGCCGGGACAGGGAGCTATGGCTACACCTTC	CAISAGTGSYGYTF
TRBJ1-1	14	NA	TRBD1	TRBV5-6	TGTGCCAGCCTAGGACAGGGATTGGTCACTGAAGCTTTCTTT	CASLGQGLVTEAFF
TRBJ1-4	14	NA	NA	TRBV5-4	TGTGCCAGCAGCTTTGATGCAACTAATGAAAAACTGTTTTTT	CASSFDATNEKLFF
TRBJ2-2	15	NA	NA	TRBV15	TGTGCCACCAGCAGAGATGGTGGAAACACCGGGGAGCTGTTTTTT	CATSRDGGNTGELFF
TRBJ2-5	14	NA	TRBD2	TRBV5-4	TGTGCCAGCAGCCTCCCCGGGAGGGAAGAGACCCAGTACTTC	CASSLPGREETQYF
TRBJ2-6	17	NA	TRBD1	TRBV28	TGTGCCAGCAGGCTCGGGACAGCCTCCTCTGGGGCCAACGTCCTGACTTTC	CASRLGTASSGANVLTF
TRBJ2-7	15	NA	TRBD2	TRBV2	TGTGCCAGCATGATGGGTTTGACTAGCGGGAGAGGTTCCTCCTTC	CASMMGLTSGRGSSF
TRBJ1-2	13	NA	TRBD1	TRBV28	TGTGCCAGCGGGACAGGGGTAGCCTATGGCTACACCTTC	CASGTGVAYGYTF
TRBJ2-3	12	NA	NA	TRBV7-9	TGTGCCAGCAGCTTACGTCTAGTTACGCAGTATTTT	CASSLRLVTQYF
TRBJ1-2	12	NA	NA	TRBV18	TGTGCCAGCTCACGGTCGATTGAAGGCTACACCTTC	CASSRSIEGYTF
TRBJ2-7	15	NA	NA	TRBV5-4	TGTGCCAGCAGCTTGGAAGGTGGGAGGAGCTACGAGCAGTACTTC	CASSLEGGRSYEQYF
TRBJ2-7	15	NA	TRBD2	TRBV19	TGTGCCAGTAGTCCCCGGCAGGACTGGGGGGGCGAGCAGTACTTC	CASSPRQDWGGEQYF
TRBJ1-2	15	NA	TRBD1	TRBV6-1	TGTGCCAGCAGCCAAGGACAGGGCTTCAACTATGGCTACACCTTC	CASSQGQGFNYGYTF
TRBJ2-2	12	NA	NA	TRBV7-3	TGTGCCAGCAGCTCCGTGGCCGGGGAGCTGTTTTTT	CASSSVAGELFF
TRBJ2-1	11	NA	NA	TRBV19	TGTGCCAGTAGTTTGGCGAATGAGCAGTTCTTC	CASSLANEQFF
TRBJ2-5	13	NA	NA	TRBV7-8	TGTGCCAGCAGCCCACTAGGGCAAGAGACCCAGTACTTC	CASSPLGQETQYF
TRBJ2-1	13	NA	NA	TRBV9	TGTGCCAGCAGCGTAGGAATTACGGGCGAGCAGTTCTTC	CASSVGITGEQFF
TRBJ2-2	15	NA	NA	TRBV19	TGTGCCAGTAGTATACGGGGTTCGGGCACCGGGGAGCTGTTTTTT	CASSIRGSGTGELFF
TRBJ2-1	13	NA	NA	TRBV6-4	TGTGCCAGCAGTGACCGGGACAACAATGAGCAGTTCTTC	CASSDRDNNEQFF
TRBJ2-3	15	NA	NA	TRBV11-3	TGTGCCAGCAGCCTAACTAGATGGGACACAGATACGCAGTATTTT	CASSLTRWDTDTQYF
TRBJ2-3	12	NA	NA	TRBV5-6	TGTGCCAGCAGATACAGCACAGATACGCAGTATTTT	CASRYSTDTQYF
TRBJ1-5	15	NA	NA	TRBV6-5	TGTGCCAGCAGCCCCAGTTTTCTTAGCAATCAGTCCCAGCATTTT	CASSPSFLSNQSQHF
TRBJ1-5	13	NA	NA	TRBV4-3	TGCGCCAGCAGCCAAGACAGAAATCAGCCCCAGCATTTT	CASSQDRNQPQHF
TRBJ2-1	12	NA	NA	TRBV28	TGTGCCAGCAGTTTCATAGCGGATGAGCAGTTCTTC	CASSFIADEQFF
TRBJ2-7	15	once	NA	TRBV19	TGTGCCAGTAGTATCGATCCGGGGGCGAGCTACGAGCAGTACTTC	CASSIDPGASYEQYF
TRBJ2-5	15	NA	TRBD2	TRBV30	TGTGCCTGGAGCATCGGTAGCGGGAGATACGAGACCCAGTACTTC	CAWSIGSGRYETQYF
TRBJ2-2	13	NA	NA	TRBV6-6	TGTGCCAGCAGCCCACTATGGACCGGGGAGCTGTTTTTT	CASSPLWTGELFF
TRBJ2-1	12	once	NA	TRBV7-8	TGTGCCAGCAGCCAGGTGGGGAATGAGCAGTTCTTC	CASSQVGNEQFF
TRBJ1-2	13	NA	NA	TRBV28	TGTGCCAGCAGCCCCGCAGCTACCTATGGCTACACCTTC	CASSPAATYGYTF
TRBJ1-5	16	NA	NA	TRBV18	TGTGCCAGCTCACCAAGGTCGATGATTAGCAATCAGCCCCAGCATTTT	CASSPRSMISNQPQHF
TRBJ1-3	15	NA	NA	TRBV10-3	TGTGCCATCAGGACCTCGGACGGCTCTGGAAACACCATATATTTT	CAIRTSDGSGNTIYF
TRBJ2-3	17	NA	TRBD2	TRBV5-1	TGCGCCAGCAGGAAAACGACTAGCGGCCCCTACACAGATACGCAGTATTTT	CASRKTTSGPYTDTQYF
TRBJ2-3	12	NA	NA	TRBV5-1	TGCGCCAGCAGCCCAGGTGGGGATACGCAGTATTTT	CASSPGGDTQYF
TRBJ2-7	17	once	NA	TRBV10-3	TGTGCCATCAGTGATGGGGTAGGATCGGGGGCCCCCTACGAGCAGTACTTC	CAISDGVGSGAPYEQYF
TRBJ1-1	9	NA	NA	TRBV20-1	TGCAGTGCTAGCCCAGAAGCTTTCTTT	CSASPEAFF
TRBJ1-1	13	few	NA	TRBV25-1	TGTGCCAGCAGTGAATTGGGGGGAACTGAAGCTTTCTTT	CASSELGGTEAFF
TRBJ1-1	17	NA	NA	TRBV5-8	TGTGCCAGCAGCTGGCGCAAATTCGAGGGTGCGAACACTGAAGCTTTCTTT	CASSWRKFEGANTEAFF
TRBJ1-2	14	NA	TRBD1	TRBV9	TGTGCCAGCAACAGCAGGGGGTCTGACTATGGCTACACCTTC	CASNSRGSDYGYTF
TRBJ2-7	13	NA	TRBD2	TRBV9	TGTGCCAGCAGCTCCCGGGGGAGGGACGAGCAGTACTTC	CASSSRGRDEQYF
TRBJ2-7	14	NA	NA	TRBV5-1	TGCGCCAGCAGCTTGGAGGGGAACTCCTACGAGCAGTACTTC	CASSLEGNSYEQYF
TRBJ1-5	15	NA	TRBD1	TRBV27	TGTGCCAGCAGCCTTCTACAGGGGAGCAATCAGCCCCAGCATTTT	CASSLLQGSNQPQHF
TRBJ2-1	15	NA	NA	TRBV5-4	TGTGCCAGCAGCTTGAAGGAGAGTAGCTCTCGTGAGCAGTTCTTC	CASSLKESSSREQFF
TRBJ2-5	13	NA	NA	TRBV14	TGTGCCAGCAGCCTGCTCCAGGTGGGGACCCAGTACTTC	CASSLLQVGTQYF
TRBJ1-1	14	NA	TRBD1	TRBV6-5	TGTGCCAGCAGCCTAACAGGGGAGAACACTGAAGCTTTCTTT	CASSLTGENTEAFF
TRBJ2-7	14	NA	NA	TRBV19	TGTGCCAGTAGTATAGGACTAGAATTCTACGAGCAGTACTTC	CASSIGLEFYEQYF
TRBJ2-1	15	NA	NA	TRBV6-4	TGTGCCAGCAGTGACCCGGCCCTAGGTGTGGATGAGCAGTTCTTC	CASSDPALGVDEQFF
TRBJ2-2	19	NA	NA	TRBV5-1	TGCGCCAGCAGCTTGGGAGGGCTAGGAACCCTTCGGGGCACCGGGGAGCTGTTTTTT	CASSLGGLGTLRGTGELFF
TRBJ2-1	13	NA	TRBD2	TRBV10-2	TGCGCCAGCGGGACTAGTTACCACAATGAGCAGTTCTTC	CASGTSYHNEQFF
TRBJ2-2	15	NA	NA	TRBV27	TGTGCCAGCCGGAGTGTTGGCGCGAACACCGGGGAGCTGTTTTTT	CASRSVGANTGELFF
TRBJ2-5	15	NA	NA	TRBV6-5	TGTGCCAGCAGCCGAGGGACGGGGCACGGGGAGACCCAGTACTTC	CASSRGTGHGETQYF
TRBJ2-4	15	NA	TRBD2	TRBV7-9	TGTGCCAGCAGCGAAGGACTAGCCGCAAAAGACATTCAGTACTTC	CASSEGLAAKDIQYF
TRBJ1-2	15	NA	NA	TRBV6-6	TGTGCCAGCAGTCTAGGTTCAGGGAGGAGCTATGGCTACACCTTC	CASSLGSGRSYGYTF
TRBJ1-4	14	NA	NA	TRBV5-6	TGTGCCAGCAGCTTGAGAGCAGTGGGAGAAAAACTGTTTTTT	CASSLRAVGEKLFF
TRBJ2-5	13	NA	NA	TRBV7-2	TGTGCCAGCAGCCCTGGGAAGGAAGAGACCCAGTACTTC	CASSPGKEETQYF
TRBJ1-1	15	few	NA	TRBV7-4	TGTGCCAGCAGCTTAGTGGGACACACGAACACTGAAGCTTTCTTT	CASSLVGHTNTEAFF
TRBJ2-1	14	NA	NA	TRBV7-2	TGTGCCAGCAGCTCCCTACGCTCCTACAATGAGCAGTTCTTC	CASSSLRSYNEQFF
TRBJ1-1	14	NA	TRBD1	TRBV28	TGTGCCAGCAGTTTCTACAGGGGGAACACTGAAGCTTTCTTT	CASSFYRGNTEAFF
TRBJ2-6	17	NA	NA	TRBV27	TGTGCCAGCAGTTTGGTACAGGTGACCTCTGGGGCCAACGTCCTGACTTTC	CASSLVQVTSGANVLTF